The rows below give T cell receptor beta chains drawn from one sample of a study of T cells after yellow fever vaccination. One entry per CDR3 protein results from TCRdb running MiXCR on the 5' RACE reads. This table has 300,000 to 350,000 distinct CDR3 sequences, over 3.5% appearing once. Sequencing used PBMCs, obtained 15 days after the yellow fever booster vaccination. The receptors derive from a man aged 18 to 30 who received the YFV17D yellow fever vaccine. The CDR3 runs from the conserved cysteine through the conserved F or W.

v_call | cdr3_aa
TRBV15 | CATSRPGAGADTQYF
TRBV4-2 | CASSRDALAGGRSYEQYF
TRBV12-3/TRBV12-4 | CASSTRTGGHYGYTF
TRBV18 | CASSPLKFGAFSGNTIYF
TRBV29-1 | CSVTIDRLTEAFF
TRBV18 | CASSPRSGGQPQHF
TRBV11-2 | CASSSLTWFQYF
TRBV14 | CASSQIGTGGRDTQYF
TRBV12-3/TRBV12-4 | CASRSGTSGGALADTQYF
TRBV27 | CASLLTGPPNTGELFF
TRBV5-4 | CASRAMKGSYNSPLHF
TRBV3-1 | CASSPHGGPYGYTF
TRBV5-1 | CASSFWSQSGKTQYF
TRBV9 | CASSETPGRGQETQYF
TRBV7-9 | CASSFRDRGMNEQFF
TRBV6-5 | CASSQGRLQETQYF
TRBV15 | CATSRDGARRGPDTQYF
TRBV27 | CASSLAGRLAGELFF
TRBV5-1 | CASSLDRVRETQYF
TRBV29-1 | CSGNTNLNKAQYF
TRBV4-3 | CASSQDQGRDSPLHF
TRBV6-8 | CASNPHYRGECNQPQHF
TRBV5-1 | CASSLDLRGSYEQYF
TRBV30 | CAWSSATGTEQYF
TRBV7-6 | CASSAPGLPLEAFF
TRBV5-1 | CASTELEGTEAFF
TRBV4-2 | CASSQDRVGVWSNQPQHF
TRBV5-1 | CASSSGTREETQYF
TRBV4-3 | CASSQDLGGTGETDTQYF
TRBV27 | CASRGLAGSYNEQFF
TRBV12-3/TRBV12-4 | CASSLTASTDTQYF
TRBV4-1 | CASSQDPGTGAEKLFF
TRBV6-2/TRBV6-3 | CASSYHRDRGEKLFF
TRBV7-8 | CASRDSGAGNQPQHF
TRBV7-3 | CASSLGLAGRDEQFF
TRBV6-6 | CASSTGSVQPQHF
TRBV5-1 | CASSLGQEAEKLFF
TRBV21-1 | CASSPWGQLGSSGANVLTF
TRBV4-3 | CASRQSSSGADTQYF
TRBV12-3/TRBV12-4 | CASSFTGHYGYTF
TRBV7-2 | CASSLRGNSYNEQFF
TRBV27 | CASSLLGQGTDTQYF
TRBV29-1 | CSVGRGRTGELFF
TRBV4-2 | CATLSRANTGELFF
TRBV18 | CASSPQAGANEKLFF
TRBV5-1 | CASSSFGQLEAFF
TRBV20-1 | CSARGPGGPSDTQYF
TRBV20-1 | CSARALLAGSNQPQHF
TRBV2 | CASSFHPIDEQFF
TRBV6-2/TRBV6-3 | CASSHPGTGSYEQYF
TRBV5-1 | CASSRGVAGATYEQYF
TRBV12-3/TRBV12-4 | CASSEDRASNQPQHF
TRBV5-1 | CASSLVGAHEQFF
TRBV11-2 | CASSQGTNTGELFF
TRBV20-1 | CSAHRGQTQYF